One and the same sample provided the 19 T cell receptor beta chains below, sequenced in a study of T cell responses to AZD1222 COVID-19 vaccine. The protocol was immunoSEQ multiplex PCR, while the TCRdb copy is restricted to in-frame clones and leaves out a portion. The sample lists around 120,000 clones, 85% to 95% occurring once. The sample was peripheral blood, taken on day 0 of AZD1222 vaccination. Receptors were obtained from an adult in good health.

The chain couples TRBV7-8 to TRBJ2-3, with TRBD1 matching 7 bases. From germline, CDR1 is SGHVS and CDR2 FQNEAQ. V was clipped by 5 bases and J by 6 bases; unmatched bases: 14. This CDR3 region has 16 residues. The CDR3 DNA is TGTGCCAGCAGCACACAGGGGCCGTCTCTTGGGGATACGCAGTATTTT. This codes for CASSTQGPSLGDTQYF.

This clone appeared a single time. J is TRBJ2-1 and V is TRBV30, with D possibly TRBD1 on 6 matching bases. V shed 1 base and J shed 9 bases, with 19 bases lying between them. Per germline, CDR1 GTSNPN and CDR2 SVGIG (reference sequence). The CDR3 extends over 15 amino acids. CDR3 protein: CAWSAGNRVGGEQFF. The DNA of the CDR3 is TGTGCCTGGAGTGCAGGGAACAGGGTGGGCGGTGAGCAGTTCTTC.

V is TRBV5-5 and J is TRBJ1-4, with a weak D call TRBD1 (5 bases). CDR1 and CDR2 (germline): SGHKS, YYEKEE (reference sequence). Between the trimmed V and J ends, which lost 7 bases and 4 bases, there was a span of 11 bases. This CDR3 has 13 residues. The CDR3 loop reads CASAGTNNEKLFF. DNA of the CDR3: TGTGCCAGCGCCGGGACCAATAATGAAAAACTGTTTTTT. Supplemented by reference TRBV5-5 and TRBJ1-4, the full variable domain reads DAGVTQSPTHLIKTRGQQVTLRCSPISGHKSVSWYQQVLGQGPQFIFQYYEKEERGRGNFPDRFSARQFPNYSSELNVNALLLGDSALYLCASAGTNNEKLFFGSGTQLSVL.

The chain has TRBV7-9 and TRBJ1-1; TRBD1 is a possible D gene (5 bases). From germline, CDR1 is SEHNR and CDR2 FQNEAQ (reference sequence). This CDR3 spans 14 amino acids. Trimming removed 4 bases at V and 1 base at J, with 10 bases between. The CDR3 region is CASSSIRANTEAFF. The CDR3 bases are TGTGCCAGCAGCTCAATCAGGGCGAACACTGAAGCTTTCTTT.

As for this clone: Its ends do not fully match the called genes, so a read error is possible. CDR3 loop: CASSLDSGWAGELFF. DNA for the CDR3: TGTGCCAGTAGTTTAGATAGCGGGTGGGCCGGGGAGCTGTTTTTT. The chain links TRBV19 to TRBJ2-2; 7 bases align to TRBD2. Germline CDR1 reads LNHDA; CDR2 reads SQIVND (reference sequence). The CDR3 contains 15 residues.

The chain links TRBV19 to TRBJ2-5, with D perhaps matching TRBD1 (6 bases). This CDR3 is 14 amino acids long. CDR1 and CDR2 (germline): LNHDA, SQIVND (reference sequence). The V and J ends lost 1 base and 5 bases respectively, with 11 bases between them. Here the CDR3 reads CASSIAGGPETQYF. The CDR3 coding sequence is TGTGCCAGTAGTATAGCTGGGGGCCCGGAGACCCAGTACTTC.

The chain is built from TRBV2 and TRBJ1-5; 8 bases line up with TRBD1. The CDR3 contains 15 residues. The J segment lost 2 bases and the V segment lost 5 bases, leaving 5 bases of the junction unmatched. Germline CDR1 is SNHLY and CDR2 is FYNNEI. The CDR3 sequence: CASSFPGQGNQPQHF. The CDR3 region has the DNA TGTGCCAGCAGTTTCCCGGGACAGGGCAATCAGCCCCAGCATTTT.

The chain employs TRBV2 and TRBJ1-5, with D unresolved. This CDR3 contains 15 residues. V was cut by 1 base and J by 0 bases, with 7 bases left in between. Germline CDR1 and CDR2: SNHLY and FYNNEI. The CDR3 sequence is CASSEDDYSNQPQHF. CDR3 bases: TGTGCCAGCAGTGAAGACGATTATAGCAATCAGCCCCAGCATTTT.

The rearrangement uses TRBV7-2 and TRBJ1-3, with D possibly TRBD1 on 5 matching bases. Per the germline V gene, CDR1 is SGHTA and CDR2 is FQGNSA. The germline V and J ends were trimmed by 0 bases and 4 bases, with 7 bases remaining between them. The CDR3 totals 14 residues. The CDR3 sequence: CASSLASGGNTIYF. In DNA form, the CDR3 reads TGTGCCAGCAGCTTAGCGTCAGGGGGAAACACCATATATTTT.

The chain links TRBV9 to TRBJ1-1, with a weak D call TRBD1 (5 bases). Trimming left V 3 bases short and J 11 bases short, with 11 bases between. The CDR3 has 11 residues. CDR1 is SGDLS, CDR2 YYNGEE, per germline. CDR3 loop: CASSGDGDAFF. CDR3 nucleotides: TGTGCCAGCAGCGGCGACGGGGACGCTTTCTTT.

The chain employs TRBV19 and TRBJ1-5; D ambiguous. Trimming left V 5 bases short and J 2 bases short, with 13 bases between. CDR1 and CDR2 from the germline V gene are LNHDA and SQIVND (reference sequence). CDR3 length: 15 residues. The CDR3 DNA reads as TGTGCCAGTAGTGTTGAACGATGGGGCAATCAGCCCCAGCATTTT. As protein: CASSVERWGNQPQHF. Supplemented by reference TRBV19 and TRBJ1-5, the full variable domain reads DGGITQSPKYLFRKEGQNVTLSCEQNLNHDAMYWYRQDPGQGLRLIYYSQIVNDFQKGDIAEGYSVSREKKESFPLTVTSAQKNPTAFYLCASSVERWGNQPQHFGDGTRLSIL.

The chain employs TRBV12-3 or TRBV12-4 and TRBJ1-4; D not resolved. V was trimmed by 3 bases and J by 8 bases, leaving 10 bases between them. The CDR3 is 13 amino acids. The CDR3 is CASSFIRAEKLFF. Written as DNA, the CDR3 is TGTGCCAGCAGTTTTATAAGGGCGGAAAAACTGTTTTTT.

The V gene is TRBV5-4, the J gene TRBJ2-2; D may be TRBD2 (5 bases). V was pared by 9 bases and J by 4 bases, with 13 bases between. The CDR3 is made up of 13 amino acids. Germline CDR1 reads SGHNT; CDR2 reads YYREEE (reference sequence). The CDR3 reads CANSLGRTGELFF. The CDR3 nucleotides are TGTGCCAACTCACTAGGGCGCACCGGGGAGCTGTTTTTT. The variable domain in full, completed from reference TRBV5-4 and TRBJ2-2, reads ETGVTQSPTHLIKTRGQQVTLRCSSQSGHNTVSWYQQALGQGPQFIFQYYREEENGRGNFPPRFSGLQFPNYSSELNVNALELDDSALYLCANSLGRTGELFFGEGSRLTVL.

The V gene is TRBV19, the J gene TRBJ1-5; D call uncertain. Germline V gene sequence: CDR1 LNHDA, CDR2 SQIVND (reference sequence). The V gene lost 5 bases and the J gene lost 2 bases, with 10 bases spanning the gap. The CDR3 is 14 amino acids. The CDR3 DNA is TGTGCCAGTAGTCCCGGCAGCGGCAATCAGCCCCAGCATTTT. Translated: CASSPGSGNQPQHF.

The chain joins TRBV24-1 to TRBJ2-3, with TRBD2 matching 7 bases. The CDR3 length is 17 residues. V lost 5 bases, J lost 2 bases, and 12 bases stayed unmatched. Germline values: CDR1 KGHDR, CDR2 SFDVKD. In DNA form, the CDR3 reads TGTGCCACCAGTGTCCCTTTGGGGGAGGGCCCCACAGATACGCAGTATTTT. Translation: CATSVPLGEGPTDTQYF.

Here the CDR3 reads CASGLEMSDTQYF. DNA of the CDR3: TGTGCTAGTGGTTTGGAAATGTCAGATACGCAGTATTTT. The chain carries TRBV12-5 and TRBJ2-3; no reliable D call. The germline V gene has CDR1 LGHNT and CDR2 FRNRAP. V was trimmed by 1 base and J by 4 bases, leaving 6 bases between them. This CDR3 contains 13 residues.

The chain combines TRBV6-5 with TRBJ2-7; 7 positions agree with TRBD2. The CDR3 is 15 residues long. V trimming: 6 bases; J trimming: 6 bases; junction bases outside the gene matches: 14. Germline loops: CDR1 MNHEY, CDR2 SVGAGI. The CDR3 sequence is CASSRGAGDLGEQYF. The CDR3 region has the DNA TGTGCCAGCAGCCGAGGGGCGGGGGACCTGGGCGAGCAGTACTTC.

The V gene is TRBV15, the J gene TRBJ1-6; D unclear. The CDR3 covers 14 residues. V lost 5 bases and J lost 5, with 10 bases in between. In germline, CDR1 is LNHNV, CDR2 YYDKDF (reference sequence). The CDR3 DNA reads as TGTGCCACCAGCCTGGACGGGGATAATTCACCCCTCCACTTT. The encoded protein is CATSLDGDNSPLHF.

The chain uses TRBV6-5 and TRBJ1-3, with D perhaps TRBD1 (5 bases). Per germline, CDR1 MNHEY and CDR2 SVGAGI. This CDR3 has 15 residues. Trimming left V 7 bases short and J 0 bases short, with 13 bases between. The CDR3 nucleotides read TGTGCCAGCACCAGTACAGGCCTCTCTGGAAACACCATATATTTT. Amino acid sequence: CASTSTGLSGNTIYF.